This T cell receptor (beta chain) was obtained from a study of Graves' ophthalmopathy and Graves' hyperthyroidism. Amplified material comprised TCR beta CDR3 regions derived from RNA transcripts. Second-round multiplex PCR followed a first-round RT-PCR using HTBI primers. One entry per CDR3 protein, called by TCRdb with MiXCR from the multiplex PCR reads. The data contain 350,000 to 450,000 distinct CDR3 sequences, under 25% of them singletons. Per the germline V gene, CDR1 is SGHAT and CDR2 is FQNNGV. With 4 bases clipped from V and 3 bases from J, the junction kept 3 bases outside the gene matches. CDR3 size: 16 residues.

V usage is TRBV11-2 and J usage is TRBJ2-7; 16 positions match TRBD2. The TCR originated in a woman between 18 and 29 years old with stable Graves' hyperthyroidism. Sequences were obtained from peripheral blood. The CDR3 DNA reads TGTGCCAGCAGCTGGGGACTAGCGGGAGGGTACTACGAGCAGTACTTC. Translation: CASSWGLAGGYYEQYF.